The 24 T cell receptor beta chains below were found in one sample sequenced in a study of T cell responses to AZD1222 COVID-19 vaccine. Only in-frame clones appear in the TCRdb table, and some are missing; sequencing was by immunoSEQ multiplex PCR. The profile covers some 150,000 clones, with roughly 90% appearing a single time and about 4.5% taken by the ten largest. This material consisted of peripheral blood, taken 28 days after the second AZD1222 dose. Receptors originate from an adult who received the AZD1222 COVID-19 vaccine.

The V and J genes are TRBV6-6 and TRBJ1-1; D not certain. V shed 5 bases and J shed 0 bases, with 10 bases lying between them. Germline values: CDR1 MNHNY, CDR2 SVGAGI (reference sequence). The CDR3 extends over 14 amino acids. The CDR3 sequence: CASSPPLMNTEAFF. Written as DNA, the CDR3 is TGTGCCAGCAGTCCTCCCCTTATGAACACTGAAGCTTTCTTT.

DNA of the CDR3: TGTGCCACCTCTAGCGGGGGGGTTAATGAGCAGTTCTTC. Protein sequence: CATSSGGVNEQFF. The rearrangement joins TRBV24-1 to TRBJ2-1, with 12 bases that match TRBD2. Trimming cost V 9 bases and J 7 bases; bases outside gene matches: 3. Per the germline V gene, CDR1 is KGHDR and CDR2 is SFDVKD. The CDR3 extends over 13 amino acids.

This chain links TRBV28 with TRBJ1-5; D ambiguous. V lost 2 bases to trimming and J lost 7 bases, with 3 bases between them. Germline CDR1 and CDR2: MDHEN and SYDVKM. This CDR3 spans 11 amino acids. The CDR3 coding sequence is TGTGCCAGCAGTTTAGGACAGCCCCAGCATTTT. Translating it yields CASSLGQPQHF.

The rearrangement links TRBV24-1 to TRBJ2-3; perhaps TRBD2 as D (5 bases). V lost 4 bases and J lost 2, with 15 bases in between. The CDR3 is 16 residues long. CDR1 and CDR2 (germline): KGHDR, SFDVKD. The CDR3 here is CATSDPRGGLTDTQYF. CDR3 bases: TGTGCCACCAGTGACCCCCGCGGCGGACTCACAGATACGCAGTATTTT.

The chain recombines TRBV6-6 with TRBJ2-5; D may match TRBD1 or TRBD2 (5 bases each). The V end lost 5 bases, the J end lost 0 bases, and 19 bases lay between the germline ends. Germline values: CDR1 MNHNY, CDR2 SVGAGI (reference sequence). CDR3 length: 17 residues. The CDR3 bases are TGTGCCAGCAGTCTACTTCCGGGACCAAAGTACCAAGAGACCCAGTACTTC. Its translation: CASSLLPGPKYQETQYF.

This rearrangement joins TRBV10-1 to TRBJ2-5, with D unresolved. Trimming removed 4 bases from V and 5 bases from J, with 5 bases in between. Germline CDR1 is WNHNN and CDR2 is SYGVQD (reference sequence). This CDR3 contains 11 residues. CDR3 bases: TGCGCCAGCAGTGTCGGGGAGACCCAGTACTTC. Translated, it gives CASSVGETQYF.

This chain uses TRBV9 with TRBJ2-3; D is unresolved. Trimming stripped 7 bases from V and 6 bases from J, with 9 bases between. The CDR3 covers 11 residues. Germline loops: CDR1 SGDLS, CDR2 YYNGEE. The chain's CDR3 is CASGVDDTQYF. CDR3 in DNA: TGTGCCAGCGGGGTCGATGATACGCAGTATTTT.

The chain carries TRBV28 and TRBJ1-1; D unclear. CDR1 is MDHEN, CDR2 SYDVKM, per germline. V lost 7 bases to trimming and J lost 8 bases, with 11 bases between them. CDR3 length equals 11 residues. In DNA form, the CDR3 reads TGTGCCAGCACGTCCAGTTGGGAAGCTTTCTTT. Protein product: CASTSSWEAFF.

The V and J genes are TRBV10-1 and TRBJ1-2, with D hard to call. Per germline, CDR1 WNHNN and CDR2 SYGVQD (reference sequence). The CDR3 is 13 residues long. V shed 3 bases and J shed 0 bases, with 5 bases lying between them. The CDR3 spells CASSDGPNYGYTF. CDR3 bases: TGCGCCAGCAGTGACGGCCCTAACTATGGCTACACCTTC.

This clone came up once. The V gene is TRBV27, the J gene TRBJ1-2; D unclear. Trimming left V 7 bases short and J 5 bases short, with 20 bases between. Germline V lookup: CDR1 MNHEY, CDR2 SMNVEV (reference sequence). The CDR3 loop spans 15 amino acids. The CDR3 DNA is TGTGCCAGCATGAGTAGGGATAGAGAGCAGTATGGCTACACCTTC. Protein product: CASMSRDREQYGYTF.

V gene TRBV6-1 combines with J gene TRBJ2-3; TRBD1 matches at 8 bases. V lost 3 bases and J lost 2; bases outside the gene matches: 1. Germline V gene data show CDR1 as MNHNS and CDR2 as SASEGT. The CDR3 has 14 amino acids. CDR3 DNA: TGTGCCAGCAGTGAGGACAGGGCCACAGATACGCAGTATTTT. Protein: CASSEDRATDTQYF.

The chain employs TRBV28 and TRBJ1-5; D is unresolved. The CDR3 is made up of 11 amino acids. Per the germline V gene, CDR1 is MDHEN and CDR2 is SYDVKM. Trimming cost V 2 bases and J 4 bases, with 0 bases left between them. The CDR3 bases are TGTGCCAGCAGTTTAAATCAGCCCCAGCATTTT. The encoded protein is CASSLNQPQHF.

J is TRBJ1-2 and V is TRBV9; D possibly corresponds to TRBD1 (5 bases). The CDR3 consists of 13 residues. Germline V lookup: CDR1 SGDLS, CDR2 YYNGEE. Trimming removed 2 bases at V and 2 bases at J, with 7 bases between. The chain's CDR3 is CASSVRDNYGYTF. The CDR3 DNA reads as TGTGCCAGCAGCGTGAGGGACAACTATGGCTACACCTTC. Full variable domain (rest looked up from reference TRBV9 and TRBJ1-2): DSGVTQTPKHLITATGQRVTLRCSPRSGDLSVYWYQQSLDQGLQFLIQYYNGEERAKGNILERFSAQQFPDLHSELNLSSLELGDSALYFCASSVRDNYGYTFGSGTRLTVV.

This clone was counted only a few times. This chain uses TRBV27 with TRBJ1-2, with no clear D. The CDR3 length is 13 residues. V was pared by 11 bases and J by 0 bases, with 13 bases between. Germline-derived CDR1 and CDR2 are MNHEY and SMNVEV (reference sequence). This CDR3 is CARIGPTNYGYTF. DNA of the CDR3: TGTGCCCGAATAGGGCCGACTAACTATGGCTACACCTTC.

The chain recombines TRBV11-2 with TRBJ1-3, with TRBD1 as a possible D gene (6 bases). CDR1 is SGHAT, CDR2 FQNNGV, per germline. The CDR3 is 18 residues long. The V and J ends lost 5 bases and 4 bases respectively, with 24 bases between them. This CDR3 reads CASSTRAPRGARGNTIYF. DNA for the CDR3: TGTGCCAGCAGCACTAGGGCCCCCAGGGGCGCTCGGGGAAACACCATATATTTT.

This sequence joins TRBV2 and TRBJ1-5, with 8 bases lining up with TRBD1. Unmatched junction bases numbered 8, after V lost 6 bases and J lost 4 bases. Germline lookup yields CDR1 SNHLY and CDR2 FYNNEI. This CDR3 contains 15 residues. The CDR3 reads CASRGDRISNQPQHF. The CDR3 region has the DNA TGTGCCAGCAGGGGGGACAGGATTTCTAATCAGCCCCAGCATTTT.

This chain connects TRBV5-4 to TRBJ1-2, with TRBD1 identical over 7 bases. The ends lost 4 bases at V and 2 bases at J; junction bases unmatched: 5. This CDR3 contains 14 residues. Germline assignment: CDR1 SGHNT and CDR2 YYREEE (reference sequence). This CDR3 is CASSRGQENYGYTF. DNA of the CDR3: TGTGCCAGCAGCCGTGGACAGGAAAACTATGGCTACACCTTC. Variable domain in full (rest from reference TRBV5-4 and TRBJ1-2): ETGVTQSPTHLIKTRGQQVTLRCSSQSGHNTVSWYQQALGQGPQFIFQYYREEENGRGNFPPRFSGLQFPNYSSELNVNALELDDSALYLCASSRGQENYGYTFGSGTRLTVV.

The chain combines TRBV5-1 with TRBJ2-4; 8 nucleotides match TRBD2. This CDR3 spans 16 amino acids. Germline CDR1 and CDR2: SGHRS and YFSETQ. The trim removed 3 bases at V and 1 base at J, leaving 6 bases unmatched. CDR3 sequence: CASSSGLVGAKNIQYF. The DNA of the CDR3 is TGCGCCAGCAGCTCGGGACTAGTTGGGGCCAAAAACATTCAGTACTTC. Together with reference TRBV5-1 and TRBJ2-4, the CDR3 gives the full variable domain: KAGVTQTPRYLIKTRGQQVTLSCSPISGHRSVSWYQQTPGQGLQFLFEYFSETQRNKGNFPGRFSGRQFSNSRSEMNVSTLELGDSALYLCASSSGLVGAKNIQYFGAGTRLSVL.

DNA of the CDR3: TGTGCCAGCAGCTCCCTACAGGGACGTCGTAGAGGCTACACCTTC. Protein product: CASSSLQGRRRGYTF. The chain is built from TRBV9 and TRBJ1-2; D possibly corresponds to TRBD1 (6 bases). This CDR3 is built from 15 residues. V was cut by 4 bases and J by 8 bases, with 21 bases left in between. CDR1 is SGDLS, CDR2 YYNGEE, per germline. The full variable domain, its missing parts supplied by reference TRBV9 and TRBJ1-2, is DSGVTQTPKHLITATGQRVTLRCSPRSGDLSVYWYQQSLDQGLQFLIQYYNGEERAKGNILERFSAQQFPDLHSELNLSSLELGDSALYFCASSSLQGRRRGYTFGSGTRLTVV.

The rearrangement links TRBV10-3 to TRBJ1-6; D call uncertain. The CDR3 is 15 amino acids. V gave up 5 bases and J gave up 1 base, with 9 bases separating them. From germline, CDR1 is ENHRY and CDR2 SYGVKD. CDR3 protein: CAISPGESYNSPLHF. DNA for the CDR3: TGTGCCATCAGTCCTGGGGAGTCCTATAATTCACCCCTCCACTTT.

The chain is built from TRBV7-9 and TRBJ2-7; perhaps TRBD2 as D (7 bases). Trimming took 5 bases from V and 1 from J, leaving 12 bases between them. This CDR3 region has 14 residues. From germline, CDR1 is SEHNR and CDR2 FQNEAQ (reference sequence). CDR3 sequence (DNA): TGTGCCAGCAGCCCGGGGGGCCTTTCCTACGAGCAGTACTTC. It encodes CASSPGGLSYEQYF.

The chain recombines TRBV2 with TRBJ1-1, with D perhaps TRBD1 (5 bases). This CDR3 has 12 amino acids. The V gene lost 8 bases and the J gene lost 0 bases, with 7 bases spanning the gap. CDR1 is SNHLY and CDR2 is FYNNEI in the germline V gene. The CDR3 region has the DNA TGTGCCAGCTGCAGGGTGAACACTGAAGCTTTCTTT. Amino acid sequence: CASCRVNTEAFF. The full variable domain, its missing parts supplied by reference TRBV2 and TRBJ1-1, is EPEVTQTPSHQVTQMGQEVILRCVPISNHLYFYWYRQILGQKVEFLVSFYNNEISEKSEIFDDQFSVERPDGSNFTLKIRSTKLEDSAMYFCASCRVNTEAFFGQGTRLTVV.

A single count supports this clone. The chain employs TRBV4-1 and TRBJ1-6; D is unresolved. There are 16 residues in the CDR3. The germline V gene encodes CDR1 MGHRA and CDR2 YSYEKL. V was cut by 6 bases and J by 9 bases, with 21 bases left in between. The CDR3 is CASSFAFGGRSSPLHF. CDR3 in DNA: TGCGCCAGCAGTTTTGCCTTCGGAGGAAGGAGTTCACCCCTCCACTTT.

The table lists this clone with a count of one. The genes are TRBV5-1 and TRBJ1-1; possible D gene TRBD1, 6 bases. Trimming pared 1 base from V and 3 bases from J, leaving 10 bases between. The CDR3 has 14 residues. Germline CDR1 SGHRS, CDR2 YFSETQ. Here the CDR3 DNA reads TGCGCCAGCAGCTTGAGCGAGGGGGACACTGAAGCTTTCTTT. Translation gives CASSLSEGDTEAFF.